The clone carrying this T cell receptor beta chain was counted between two and nine times. Its antigen remains unidentified. These data come from a study of cytomegalovirus exposure and HLA in healthy donors. Study-level points and caveats: Among TCR beta chains, those listed as cytomegalovirus-associated numbered fewer than 200. Most TCR beta V segments were productive about 87% or about 30% of the time in an earlier analysis. In a later analysis, a missense DCLRE1C variant was linked to TCR beta V- and J-gene trimming.

This PCR relied on a set of 60 Vbeta primers and 13 Jbeta primers. Profiled with immunoSEQ multiplex PCR; TCRdb holds only in-frame clones, not every one. Of some 150,000 clones listed, nearly 80% are singletons. The CDR3 loop spans 14 amino acids. V was clipped by 4 bases and J by 7 bases, with 12 bases between them. Germline CDR1 and CDR2: SGHRS and YFSETQ. This clonotype originated in a male donor in good health and CMV-seronegative. The chain is built from TRBV5-1 and TRBJ1-6; TRBD1 might be the D (5 bases). The specimen sequenced was PBMCs. The CDR3 here is CASSSGTGNSPLHF. DNA of the CDR3: TGCGCCAGCAGCAGCGGGACGGGAAATTCACCCCTCCACTTT.